Each of the 17 T cell receptor beta chains below was sequenced from the same sample in a study of tumor and adjacent non-tumor tissue in lung cancer (dated by TCRdb to the late 2010s). Libraries were made using multiplex PCR. Sequenced on an Illumina HiSeq 2500. TCRbeta libraries were constructed through three rounds of nested PCR with primers (Table S4) according to protocols adapted from ARM-PCR. The public reads were reprocessed in TCRdb via fastp at Q25 and MiXCR, keeping in-frame beta chains. Every CDR3 protein is listed once, alongside the most common genes and DNA of its rows. This sample is represented by 76,000 or so distinct CDR3 sequences; under 70% of them were singletons. The ten biggest clones cover roughly an eighth of the sample. Bulk unsorted tissue served as the source for RNA extraction, and RNA quality was assessed using a NanoDrop ND-1000 and an Agilent 2100. The sequenced sample was lung tumor tissue. These receptor sequences come from a woman in her seventies with non-small cell lung cancer.

As for this clonotype: A clone one base away is much larger, so this may be a read error. DNA for the CDR3: TGCGCCAGCAGCGTCAGAATCGATAGTGAGCAGCTCTTC. This gives the protein CASSVRIDSEQLF. The chain joins TRBV5-1 to TRBJ2-1; D is unclear. In germline, CDR1 is SGHRS, CDR2 YFSETQ. CDR3 size: 13 residues.

In the case of this clonotype: Germline and junction disagree at one end, which may indicate a read error. The V and J genes are TRBV30 and TRBJ2-6; possible D gene TRBD1, 6 bases. Germline assignment: CDR1 GTSNPN and CDR2 SVGIG (reference sequence). The CDR3 is 15 residues long. CDR3 DNA sequence: TGTGCCTGGAGTGGGACAGCAGTTGGGGCCAATGTCCTGACTTTC. Its protein product is CAWSGTAVGANVLTF.

The CDR3 protein is CSAPSAGVDTEAFF. As DNA, the CDR3 is TGCAGTGCTCCTTCCGCAGGGGTTGACACTGAAGCTTTCTTT. The chain uses TRBV20-1 and TRBJ1-1, with TRBD1 as a possible D gene (6 bases). The germline CDR1 and CDR2 sequences are DFQATT and SNEGSKA (reference sequence). V was cut by 5 bases and J by 3 bases, with 16 bases left in between. This CDR3 is built from 14 residues.

The chain combines TRBV6-2 or TRBV6-3 with TRBJ2-1; 10 bases line up with TRBD2. CDR1 and CDR2 from the germline V gene are MNHEY and SVGEGT. The V and J ends lost 6 bases and 4 bases, in that order; junction bases with no gene match: 18. The CDR3 is made up of 19 amino acids. The CDR3 DNA reads as TGTGCCAGCAGCACCGGCGGACTAGCGGTGCCGAGTTCGTACAATGAGCAGTTCTTC. Protein product: CASSTGGLAVPSSYNEQFF.

To note about this clonotype: A junction end diverges from the germline sequence, so it may reflect a read error. The J gene is TRBJ2-2, the V gene TRBV19; D might be TRBD2 (5 bases). Germline assignment: CDR1 LNHDA and CDR2 SQIVND (reference sequence). The CDR3 extends over 15 amino acids. The CDR3 DNA is TGTGCCAATAGTCCTAGCAGGTCGAACACCGGGGAGCTGTTTTTT. This sequence encodes CANSPSRSNTGELFF. The full variable domain, in which reference TRBV19 and TRBJ2-2 provide the parts outside the CDR3, is DGGITQSPKYLFRKEGQNVTLSCEQNLNHDAMYWYRQDPGQGLRLIYYSQIVNDFQKGDIAEGYSVSREKKESFPLTVTSAQKNPTAFYLCANSPSRSNTGELFFGEGSRLTVL.

About this clonotype: A clone one base away is much larger, so this may be a read error. The chain employs TRBV7-8 and TRBJ2-7; the D is unclear. Germline values: CDR1 SGHVS, CDR2 FQNEAQ. This CDR3 spans 16 amino acids. This CDR3 reads CACSLGVGQAGLEQYF. Written as DNA, the CDR3 is TGTGCCTGCAGCTTAGGAGTGGGCCAGGCCGGATTGGAGCAGTACTTC.

With respect to this clonotype: A much bigger clone sits one base away, suggesting this may be a read error. This CDR3 is CASSIGNKGTNTEVFF. For the CDR3, the DNA is TGCGCCAGCAGCATCGGAAACAAGGGTACGAACACTGAAGTTTTCTTT. The V gene is TRBV5-1, the J gene TRBJ1-1; D is unclear. The CDR3 contains 16 residues. Germline values: CDR1 SGHRS, CDR2 YFSETQ.

With respect to this clonotype: The conserved phenylalanine or tryptophan is not found at the CDR3 terminus, so this likely reflects a read error. The chain joins TRBV12-3 or TRBV12-4 to TRBJ1-5; D remains ambiguous. Trimming removed 3 bases from V and 5 bases from J, with 20 bases in between. The CDR3 has 17 residues. CDR3 sequence reads: CASSFIMVQADDQPQHL. The CDR3 region has the DNA TGTGCCAGCAGTTTTATTATGGTTCAGGCGGACGATCAGCCCCAGCATCTT.

Note on this clonotype: Relative to the germline gene, one junction end is altered; a read error may explain this. The V and J genes are TRBV10-2 and TRBJ2-2; D is tentatively TRBD1 or TRBD2 (6 bases each). The CDR3 contains 16 residues. Per germline, CDR1 WSHSY and CDR2 SAAADI. The CDR3 loop is CASQRLGGPSSGELFF. The DNA for the CDR3 is TGTGCCAGCCAGCGGTTAGGGGGGCCTTCGAGCGGGGAGCTGTTTTTT.

The chain combines TRBV7-8 with TRBJ2-4, with D tentatively TRBD2 (6 bases). The CDR3 extends over 15 amino acids. V was trimmed by 9 bases and J by 3 bases, leaving 18 bases between them. Germline CDR1 reads SGHVS; CDR2 reads FQNEAQ. The chain's CDR3 is CARNLGGAGKNIQYF. In DNA, the CDR3 is TGTGCCAGGAACTTGGGGGGTGCGGGCAAAAACATTCAGTACTTC.

As to this clonotype: The germline gene is not matched at one end of the junction; a read error may be the cause. DNA for the CDR3: TGTGCCAGCATCTCTCAAGGGAATCAGTCCCAGCATTTT. It specifies CASISQGNQSQHF. The rearrangement uses TRBV6-1 and TRBJ1-5; no clear D. There are 13 residues in the CDR3. CDR1 and CDR2 from the germline V gene are MNHNS and SASEGT.

This clonotype was observed a single time. The junction does not match germline at one end; this may be a read error. The chain joins TRBV29-1 to TRBJ2-7; D is undetermined. The CDR3 covers 15 residues. Germline V gives CDR1 SQVTM, CDR2 ANQGSEA. CDR3 sequence (DNA): TGCAGCGTTGAAGGTCATGATTCGCCGGGTGACGAGCAATACTTC. Its protein product is CSVEGHDSPGDEQYF.

This clonotype has at least ten counts. The chain carries TRBV5-4 and TRBJ2-1; 8 nucleotides line up with TRBD2. This CDR3 comprises 15 residues. CDR1 and CDR2 from the germline V gene are SGHNT and YYREEE (reference sequence). V gave up 0 bases and J gave up 10 bases; unmatched junction bases: 9. The CDR3 region is CASSLGLAGGGEQFF. As DNA, the CDR3 is TGTGCCAGCAGCTTGGGGCTAGCGGGCGGCGGGGAGCAGTTCTTC.

Turning to this clonotype: One end of the junction fails to match germline, which may point to a read error. The chain links TRBV29-1 to TRBJ1-1, with TRBD1 as a possible D gene (6 bases). This CDR3 comprises 14 residues. The germline CDR1 and CDR2 sequences are SQVTM and ANQGSEA. This CDR3 is CSGVGTLDGNEAFF. The CDR3 DNA is TGTAGCGGGGTAGGGACACTAGACGGGAATGAAGCTTTCTTT.

Of note for this clonotype: This likely comes from a read error, as the CDR3 has no conserved phenylalanine or tryptophan at its end. This chain links TRBV29-1 with TRBJ2-7; D remains unclear. The germline CDR1 and CDR2 sequences are SQVTM and ANQGSEA. The CDR3 has 10 residues. The CDR3 loop reads CIVANYEQYL. CDR3 DNA: TGCATCGTTGCCAACTACGAGCAGTACCTC.

A remark on this clonotype: A read error is possible here, since a much larger clone lies one base away. The rearrangement links TRBV24-1 to TRBJ2-1; 8 positions match TRBD2. This CDR3 region has 14 residues. The V gene's germline CDR1 is KGHDR and CDR2 SFDVKD. For the CDR3, the DNA is TGTGCCACCAGTGATTCCGGGGGGGCCAATGAGGAGTTCTTC. It yields the protein CATSDSGGANEEFF.

To note about this clonotype: The conserved final phenylalanine or tryptophan is absent from the CDR3, which likely points to a read error. The J gene is TRBJ2-2, the V gene TRBV28, with 12 bases lining up with TRBD1. The CDR3 sequence is 15 residues long. Germline V gene lookup returns CDR1 MDHEN and CDR2 SYDVKM. Here the CDR3 reads CASSDRDRGRGDLFL. The CDR3 DNA is TGTGCCAGCAGTGACCGGGACAGGGGGCGAGGGGACCTGTTTCTT.